The clone carrying this T cell receptor (beta chain) was seen more than once but under ten times. V lost 5 bases and J 4 bases, leaving 14 bases between the germline ends. Germline V CDR1 and CDR2: SGHRS, YFSETQ. This CDR3 has 14 residues. When ophthalmopathy did not progress within 18 months, Graves' hyperthyroidism was considered stable. Those patients with uncontrolled infection, other autoimmune disease, pregnancy or lactation were excluded. The study based diagnoses on clinical symptoms, serum thyroxine and TRAb, thyroid ultrasound and orbital computed tomography. The sample is drawn from a study of T cells in Graves' hyperthyroidism and ophthalmopathy. Study-wide background: Blood from the periphery was taken at initial diagnosis, before any treatment.

What was amplified from RNA transcripts were TCR beta CDR3 regions. A first-round RT-PCR of the TCR CDR3 used the HTBI primer set. Using its own MiXCR run on the multiplex PCR reads, TCRdb lists one record per CDR3 protein. The profile shows 700,000 or so distinct CDR3 sequences, 16% of them singletons. The chain carries TRBV5-1 and TRBJ2-3; D may be TRBD1 or TRBD2 (5 bases each). The material sequenced was blood. The sequence derives from a man between 18 and 35 years old with Graves' hyperthyroidism. The CDR3 region is CASRSGAGSDTQYF. The CDR3 DNA is TGCGCCAGCAGGTCCGGGGCAGGGTCAGATACGCAGTATTTT. The full variable domain, its missing parts supplied by reference TRBV5-1 and TRBJ2-3, is KAGVTQTPRYLIKTRGQQVTLSCSPISGHRSVSWYQQTPGQGLQFLFEYFSETQRNKGNFPGRFSGRQFSNSRSEMNVSTLELGDSALYLCASRSGAGSDTQYFGPGTRLTVL.